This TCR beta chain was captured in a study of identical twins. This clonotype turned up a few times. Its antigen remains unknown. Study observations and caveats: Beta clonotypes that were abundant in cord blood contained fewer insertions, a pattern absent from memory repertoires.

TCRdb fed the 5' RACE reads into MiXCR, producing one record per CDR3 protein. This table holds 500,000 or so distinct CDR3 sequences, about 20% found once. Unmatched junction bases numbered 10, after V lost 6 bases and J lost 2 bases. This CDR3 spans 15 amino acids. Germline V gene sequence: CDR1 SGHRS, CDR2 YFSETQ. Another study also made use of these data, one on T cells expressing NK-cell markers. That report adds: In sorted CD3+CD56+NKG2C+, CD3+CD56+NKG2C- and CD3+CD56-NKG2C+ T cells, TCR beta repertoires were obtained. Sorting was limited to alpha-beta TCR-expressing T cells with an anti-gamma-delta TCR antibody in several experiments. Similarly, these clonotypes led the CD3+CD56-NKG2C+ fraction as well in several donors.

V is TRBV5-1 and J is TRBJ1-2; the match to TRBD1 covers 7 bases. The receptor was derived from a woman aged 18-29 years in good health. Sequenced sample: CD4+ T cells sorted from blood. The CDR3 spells CASNGREGANYGYTF. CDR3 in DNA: TGCGCCAGCAACGGAAGGGAGGGGGCGAACTATGGCTACACCTTC.